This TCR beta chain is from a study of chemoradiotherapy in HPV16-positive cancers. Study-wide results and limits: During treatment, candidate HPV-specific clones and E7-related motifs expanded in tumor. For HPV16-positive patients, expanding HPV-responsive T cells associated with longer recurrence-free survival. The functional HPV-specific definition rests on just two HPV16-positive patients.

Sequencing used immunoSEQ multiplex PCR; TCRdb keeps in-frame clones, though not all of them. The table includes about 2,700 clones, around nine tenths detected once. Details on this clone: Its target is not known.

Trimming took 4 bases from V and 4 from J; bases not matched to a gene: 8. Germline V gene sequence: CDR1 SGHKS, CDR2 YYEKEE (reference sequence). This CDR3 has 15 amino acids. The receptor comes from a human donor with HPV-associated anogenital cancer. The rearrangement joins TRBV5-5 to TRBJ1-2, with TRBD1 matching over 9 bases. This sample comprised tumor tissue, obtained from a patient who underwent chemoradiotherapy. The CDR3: CASSTGQGIVYGYTF. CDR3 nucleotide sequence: TGTGCCAGCAGCACGGGACAGGGTATCGTCTATGGCTACACCTTC.